This passage covers 19 T cell receptor beta chains from one sample sequenced in a study of identical twins. TCRdb passed the 5' RACE reads through MiXCR, listing each CDR3 protein once. The data contain a few hundred thousand distinct CDR3 sequences, more than 9% of them seen just once; the ten biggest clones take up around 3.2%. This sample was shared with a second study, whose subject was yellow fever vaccine responses in identical twins.

The sequenced material came from PBMCs. Receptors originate from a woman under 30 in good health.

This clonotype was counted at least ten times. The chain has TRBV12-3 or TRBV12-4 and TRBJ2-2; tentatively, D is TRBD1 or TRBD2 (6 bases each). The CDR3 runs 13 residues. The V end lost 5 bases, the J end lost 6 bases, and 10 bases lay between the germline ends. DNA for the CDR3: TGTGCCAGCAGTCCTAGGGGGGCCGGGGAGCTGTTTTTT. The encoded protein is CASSPRGAGELFF.

This clonotype is labeled medium-sized (0.01 to 0.1%). The gene calls are TRBV10-3 and TRBJ2-2, with unresolved D. The length of the CDR3 is 11 residues. V was shortened by 7 bases and J by 7 bases, with 7 bases between the two germline ends. Germline V gene lookup returns CDR1 ENHRY and CDR2 SYGVKD. The CDR3 bases are TGTGCCATCATGTTGGACGGGGAGCTGTTTTTT. This encodes CAIMLDGELFF.

The V call is TRBV27, the J call TRBJ2-3; D gene unclear. This CDR3 comprises 16 residues. Germline lookup yields CDR1 MNHEY and CDR2 SMNVEV (reference sequence). Trimming took 0 bases from V and 2 from J, leaving 12 bases between them. The CDR3 region has the DNA TGTGCCAGCAGTTTATCGAGGTTTCGCTCCACAGATACGCAGTATTTT. This encodes CASSLSRFRSTDTQYF.

This clonotype was counted only a few times. The V and J genes are TRBV28 and TRBJ2-2; the D gene is possibly TRBD1 (7 bases). The germline V and J ends were trimmed by 5 bases and 1 base, with 14 bases remaining between them. CDR1 is MDHEN, CDR2 SYDVKM, per germline. The CDR3 covers 16 residues. CDR3 in amino acids: CASSTYRGLNTGELFF. The CDR3, as DNA: TGTGCCAGCAGTACTTACAGGGGACTGAACACCGGGGAGCTGTTTTTT.

The chain carries TRBV20-1 and TRBJ2-4; 9 nucleotides agree with TRBD2. The germline V gene encodes CDR1 DFQATT and CDR2 SNEGSKA (reference sequence). The V segment lost 3 bases and the J segment 2 bases; nucleotides outside the gene matches: 5. The CDR3 has 15 residues. The CDR3 DNA is TGCAGTGCTAGTCTAGCGGGGAATACCAAAAACATTCAGTACTTC. Translation: CSASLAGNTKNIQYF.

V gene TRBV2 combines with J gene TRBJ2-6; D is possibly TRBD1 (5 bases). The V and J ends lost 6 bases and 0 bases respectively, with 18 bases between them. Germline V gene sequence: CDR1 SNHLY, CDR2 FYNNEI. The CDR3 is made up of 18 amino acids. CDR3 sequence (DNA): TGTGCCAGCAGCCCTGGTCAGGGAAGTTCCTCTGGGGCCAACGTCCTGACTTTC. Residues: CASSPGQGSSSGANVLTF.

The rearrangement uses TRBV28 and TRBJ1-4; D is uncertain. V was cut by 7 bases and J by 10 bases, with 16 bases left in between. Germline V CDR1 and CDR2: MDHEN, SYDVKM. This CDR3 has 13 residues. CDR3 DNA: TGTGCCAGCACCGCACCAGGTGGAGGAAAACTGTTTTTT. This translates into CASTAPGGGKLFF.

This clonotype occurred many times. The chain uses TRBV20-1 and TRBJ2-1, with TRBD1 matching over 7 bases. The ends lost 3 bases at V and 6 bases at J; junction bases unmatched: 11. This CDR3 is built from 15 residues. Germline CDR1 and CDR2: DFQATT and SNEGSKA (reference sequence). The CDR3 loop is CSASVQGRSLNEQFF. CDR3 bases: TGCAGTGCTAGTGTACAGGGGCGTTCACTCAATGAGCAGTTCTTC.

The CDR3: CASSLMLAGEILSYEQYF. CDR3 nucleotides: TGTGCCAGCAGCTTGATGCTAGCGGGGGAGATCCTCTCCTACGAGCAGTACTTC. The chain combines TRBV5-6 with TRBJ2-7; 10 bases line up with TRBD2. Germline-derived CDR1 and CDR2 are SGHDT and YYEEEE. After removal of 1 base from V and 0 bases from J, the junction contained 10 bases not matched to a gene. There are 18 residues in the CDR3. The full variable domain, its missing parts supplied by reference TRBV5-6 and TRBJ2-7, is DAGVTQSPTHLIKTRGQQVTLRCSPKSGHDTVSWYQQALGQGPQFIFQYYEEEERQRGNFPDRFSGHQFPNYSSELNVNALLLGDSALYLCASSLMLAGEILSYEQYFGPGTRLTVT.

The table lists this clonotype with a few counts. V usage is TRBV3-1 and J usage is TRBJ2-7, with D perhaps matching TRBD1 (5 bases). Germline CDR1 and CDR2: LGHDT and YNNKEL (reference sequence). The CDR3 runs 13 residues. V shed 8 bases and J shed 2 bases, with 13 bases lying between them. CDR3 nucleotide sequence: TGTGCCAGCGGTAGACAGCCGACCTACGAGCAGTACTTC. This codes for CASGRQPTYEQYF.

The sample holds many counts of this clonotype. Here the CDR3 reads CSARPPTSGKNIQYF. Here the CDR3 DNA reads TGCAGTGCTAGACCACCGACTAGCGGTAAAAACATTCAGTACTTC. The chain uses TRBV20-1 and TRBJ2-4; 9 positions agree with TRBD2. Trimming took 2 bases from V and 4 from J; bases not matched to a gene: 6. The CDR3 sequence is 15 residues long. The germline V gene has CDR1 DFQATT and CDR2 SNEGSKA (reference sequence).

The chain joins TRBV14 to TRBJ2-7; 10 bases fit TRBD1. Germline-derived CDR1 and CDR2 are SGHDN and FVKESK. V trimming: 1 base; J trimming: 6 bases; junction bases outside the gene matches: 12. The CDR3 is 17 amino acids. The CDR3 region has the DNA TGTGCCAGCAGCCAAGGGGGGACCGGGACAGGGGCGCCCGAGCAGTACTTC. Protein sequence: CASSQGGTGTGAPEQYF. Full variable domain (remainder filled in from reference TRBV14 and TRBJ2-7): EAGVTQFPSHSVIEKGQTVTLRCDPISGHDNLYWYRRVMGKEIKFLLHFVKESKQDESGMPNNRFLAERTGGTYSTLKVQPAELEDSGVYFCASSQGGTGTGAPEQYFGPGTRLTVT.

The chain uses TRBV29-1 and TRBJ2-5; 13 bases are shared with TRBD2. Trimming removed 7 bases from V and 1 base from J; junction bases left unmatched: 9. The CDR3 length is 16 residues. Germline CDR1 reads SQVTM; CDR2 reads ANQGSEA. CDR3 residues: CSGRVGTSGAQETQYF. CDR3 sequence (DNA): TGCAGCGGGCGGGTCGGGACTAGCGGGGCCCAAGAGACCCAGTACTTC.

Ten or more counts support this clonotype. The chain employs TRBV29-1 and TRBJ1-5; tentatively, D is TRBD1 (5 bases). V lost 5 bases to trimming and J lost 1 base, with 6 bases between them. This CDR3 contains 12 residues. Germline V gene sequence: CDR1 SQVTM, CDR2 ANQGSEA. The CDR3 region is CSVQGSNQPQHF. Here the CDR3 DNA reads TGCAGCGTTCAGGGAAGCAATCAGCCCCAGCATTTT.

This chain links TRBV10-3 with TRBJ2-7, with D perhaps TRBD2 (6 bases). The CDR3 is 14 residues long. Trimming pared 10 bases from V and 0 bases from J, leaving 16 bases between. Germline lookup yields CDR1 ENHRY and CDR2 SYGVKD. The CDR3 loop is CATNPGDGSYEQYF. In DNA, the CDR3 is TGTGCCACCAACCCGGGGGACGGCTCCTACGAGCAGTACTTC.

The chain carries TRBV27 and TRBJ2-2; 8 bases fit TRBD2. This CDR3 has 14 residues. Germline V CDR1 and CDR2: MNHEY, SMNVEV (reference sequence). The junction had 7 bases not matched to a gene; V was cut back by 7 bases and J by 6 bases. The CDR3 sequence is CASNAGGVSGELFF. CDR3 nucleotides: TGTGCCAGCAACGCGGGAGGAGTCTCCGGGGAGCTGTTTTTT.

The gene calls are TRBV11-2 and TRBJ2-2; D may correspond to TRBD1 or TRBD2 (5 bases each). Per the germline V gene, CDR1 is SGHAT and CDR2 is FQNNGV. This CDR3 contains 14 residues. V gave up 8 bases and J gave up 3 bases, with 13 bases separating them. DNA of the CDR3: TGTGCCAGCTCGGGGCAATGGGACACCGGGGAGCTGTTTTTT. It yields the protein CASSGQWDTGELFF. The full variable domain, rest sourced from reference TRBV11-2 and TRBJ2-2, is EAGVAQSPRYKIIEKRQSVAFWCNPISGHATLYWYQQILGQGPKLLIQFQNNGVVDDSQLPKDRFSAERLKGVDSTLKIQPAKLEDSAVYLCASSGQWDTGELFFGEGSRLTVL.

The sample holds many counts of this clonotype. The V and J genes are TRBV15 and TRBJ2-7, with D perhaps TRBD1 (5 bases). Per germline, CDR1 LNHNV and CDR2 YYDKDF (reference sequence). This CDR3 spans 13 amino acids. V shed 0 bases and J shed 3 bases, with 6 bases lying between them. Here the CDR3 reads CATSRDTGYEQYF. CDR3 in DNA: TGTGCCACCAGCAGAGATACAGGCTACGAGCAGTACTTC.

This clonotype was seen at least ten times. The chain couples TRBV16 to TRBJ1-1; TRBD1 might be the D (5 bases). Germline CDR1 KGHSY, CDR2 FQNENV. The ends were cut back, 5 bases at V and 0 bases at J, with 10 bases in the middle. This CDR3 has 14 amino acids. CDR3 nucleotides: TGTGCCAGCAGCGGTCAGGGTTTGAACACTGAAGCTTTCTTT. Its protein product is CASSGQGLNTEAFF. The complete variable domain, with remaining parts taken from reference TRBV16 and TRBJ1-1, reads GEEVAQTPKHLVRGEGQKAKLYCAPIKGHSYVFWYQQVLKNEFKFLISFQNENVFDETGMPKERFSAKCLPNSPCSLEIQATKLEDSAVYFCASSGQGLNTEAFFGQGTRLTVV.